Presented here are 16 T cell receptor beta chains from one specimen sequenced in a study of blood T cell repertoires in COVID-19. TCRdb's copy holds only in-frame clones and misses some; the assay was immunoSEQ multiplex PCR. The table lists approximately 190,000 clones, 82% of them singletons, with approximately 8% in the top ten. Sequencing was carried out using peripheral blood. The receptor source for this set is a woman aged 60-70 years with COVID-19, enrolled during active disease.

This clone appeared a few times. The V call is TRBV6-5, the J call TRBJ1-5; 9 nucleotides align to TRBD1. The CDR3 totals 14 residues. Germline V gives CDR1 MNHEY, CDR2 SVGAGI. Trimming cost V 7 bases and J 6 bases; bases outside gene matches: 7. CDR3 DNA: TGTGCCAGCACCAACAGGGGGCAGGGTCAGCCCCAGCATTTT. It codes for CASTNRGQGQPQHF.

The chain has TRBV9 and TRBJ2-3; 9 bases are shared with TRBD2. CDR3 length: 17 residues. The trim removed 0 bases at V and 7 bases at J, leaving 12 bases unmatched. CDR1 and CDR2 (germline): SGDLS, YYNGEE. The CDR3 DNA reads TGTGCCAGCAGCGTAGAAGTGAGGGCGGGAGGGGTAAATACGCAGTATTTT. Translation gives CASSVEVRAGGVNTQYF. Full variable domain (outside the CDR3, taken from reference TRBV9 and TRBJ2-3): DSGVTQTPKHLITATGQRVTLRCSPRSGDLSVYWYQQSLDQGLQFLIQYYNGEERAKGNILERFSAQQFPDLHSELNLSSLELGDSALYFCASSVEVRAGGVNTQYFGPGTRLTVL.

This clone was seen only a few times. The chain recombines TRBV18 with TRBJ2-7; possible D gene TRBD1, 5 bases. The V end lost 2 bases, the J end lost 2 bases, and 13 bases lay between the germline ends. The germline gives CDR1 KGHSH, CDR2 LQKENI. The CDR3 runs to 15 residues. The CDR3 loop is CASSPVGASAYEQYF. The CDR3 DNA is TGTGCCAGCTCACCAGTAGGGGCCTCGGCCTACGAGCAGTACTTC.

The chain recombines TRBV12-3 or TRBV12-4 with TRBJ1-5; D ambiguous. V dropped 2 bases and J dropped 3 bases, with 5 bases sitting between them. This CDR3 is 13 amino acids long. The CDR3 DNA sequence: TGTGCCAGCAGTTTAAAACACAATCAGCCCCAGCATTTT. Its translation: CASSLKHNQPQHF.

This rearrangement joins TRBV2 to TRBJ2-5; tentatively, D is TRBD1 (6 bases). CDR1 is SNHLY, CDR2 FYNNEI, per germline. CDR3 length: 14 residues. Between the trimmed V and J ends, which lost 4 bases and 5 bases, there was a span of 14 bases. CDR3 DNA sequence: TGTGCCAGCAGTGCACTACAGGGCCCCGAGACCCAGTACTTC. It is translated as CASSALQGPETQYF.

The genes are TRBV11-2 and TRBJ2-1; 7 positions agree with TRBD2. There are 13 residues in the CDR3. The germline gives CDR1 SGHAT, CDR2 FQNNGV. The V and J ends lost 4 bases and 8 bases, in that order; junction bases with no gene match: 5. CDR3 sequence (DNA): TGTGCCAGCAGCTCCCCCGGGGGGTATGAGCAGTTCTTC. It specifies CASSSPGGYEQFF.

The chain links TRBV6-2 or TRBV6-3 to TRBJ2-6; 9 bases fit TRBD1. The V and J ends lost 2 bases and 0 bases, in that order; junction bases with no gene match: 5. The germline V gene encodes CDR1 MNHEY and CDR2 SVGEGT. This CDR3 contains 18 residues. In DNA, the CDR3 is TGTGCCAGCAGTTACGGGACAGGGCTACCCTCTGGGGCCAACGTCCTGACTTTC. Translated, it gives CASSYGTGLPSGANVLTF.

This chain joins TRBV2 and TRBJ2-3; weak D call: TRBD2 (6 bases). The CDR3 is 14 amino acids. Trimming took off 5 bases at V and 8 bases at J, with 17 bases between the two ends. Per the germline V gene, CDR1 is SNHLY and CDR2 is FYNNEI. The CDR3: CASSLGGAQVTQYF. The CDR3 bases are TGTGCCAGCAGTTTGGGCGGGGCGCAGGTTACGCAGTATTTT.

The chain combines TRBV28 with TRBJ2-1; D might be TRBD2 (5 bases). The germline V gene has CDR1 MDHEN and CDR2 SYDVKM. The CDR3 length is 14 residues. Deletions cut 4 bases from V and 5 bases from J, with 12 bases between. CDR3 bases: TGTGCCAGCAGTTCGGGCGGGCCCAACAATGAGCAGTTCTTC. Its translation: CASSSGGPNNEQFF.

The chain combines TRBV19 with TRBJ2-7; a weak D match, TRBD1 (6 bases). Germline V gene lookup returns CDR1 LNHDA and CDR2 SQIVND (reference sequence). This CDR3 is built from 13 residues. V was clipped by 6 bases and J by 3 bases, with 12 bases between them. DNA of the CDR3: TGTGCCAGTAGCTTCGGACAGATCTACGAGCAGTACTTC. Protein: CASSFGQIYEQYF.

The chain employs TRBV7-9 and TRBJ2-2; TRBD1 agrees at 7 bases. This CDR3 has 17 amino acids. Trimming cost V 6 bases and J 4 bases; bases outside gene matches: 14. The germline gives CDR1 SEHNR, CDR2 FQNEAQ (reference sequence). The CDR3 region is CASRRPVTGTLTGELFF. In nucleotides, the CDR3 is TGTGCCAGCAGGAGACCCGTGACAGGGACACTCACCGGGGAGCTGTTTTTT.

Here the CDR3 reads CASSARPGQVYNEQFF. The CDR3 DNA reads as TGTGCCAGCAGCGCCCGGCCGGGACAGGTATACAATGAGCAGTTCTTC. The rearrangement joins TRBV7-2 to TRBJ2-1; 8 bases line up with TRBD1. With V trimmed by 5 bases and J by 4 bases, 10 bases remained unmatched. The CDR3 has 16 residues. In germline, CDR1 is SGHTA, CDR2 FQGNSA.

This chain connects TRBV2 to TRBJ2-3; D uncertain. Per the germline V gene, CDR1 is SNHLY and CDR2 is FYNNEI. The CDR3 consists of 10 residues. Trimming removed 5 bases from V and 6 bases from J, with 3 bases in between. The CDR3 DNA sequence: TGTGCCAGCAGTCGGGATACGCAGTATTTT. Translated: CASSRDTQYF. Filled out from reference TRBV2 and TRBJ2-3, the complete variable domain reads EPEVTQTPSHQVTQMGQEVILRCVPISNHLYFYWYRQILGQKVEFLVSFYNNEISEKSEIFDDQFSVERPDGSNFTLKIRSTKLEDSAMYFCASSRDTQYFGPGTRLTVL.

The V gene is TRBV5-4, the J gene TRBJ2-7; D gene uncertain. The CDR3 length is 15 residues. Germline lookup yields CDR1 SGHNT and CDR2 YYREEE (reference sequence). The CDR3 DNA reads as TGTTTCGCTACGCGAGAAAGAAAAAAACGCTACGAGCAGTACTTC. Translated: CFATRERKKRYEQYF.

This clone was observed once. J is TRBJ2-5 and V is TRBV21-1; the table's D call of TRBD1 was not tested on the DNA. TRBV21-1 is given as a pseudogene. The CDR3 spans 15 residues. The CDR3 loop is CASSTGQGGMKTQYF. DNA of the CDR3: TGTGCCAGCAGCACCGGACAGGGAGGGATGAAGACCCAGTACTTC.

The chain combines TRBV7-2 with TRBJ2-1, with 8 bases aligning to TRBD2. CDR3 length: 15 residues. With V trimmed by 2 bases and J by 5 bases, 5 bases remained unmatched. CDR1 and CDR2 (germline): SGHTA, FQGNSA. The CDR3, as DNA: TGTGCCAGCAGCTTACAAGCGGGAGTCCACAATGAGCAGTTCTTC. Translating gives CASSLQAGVHNEQFF.